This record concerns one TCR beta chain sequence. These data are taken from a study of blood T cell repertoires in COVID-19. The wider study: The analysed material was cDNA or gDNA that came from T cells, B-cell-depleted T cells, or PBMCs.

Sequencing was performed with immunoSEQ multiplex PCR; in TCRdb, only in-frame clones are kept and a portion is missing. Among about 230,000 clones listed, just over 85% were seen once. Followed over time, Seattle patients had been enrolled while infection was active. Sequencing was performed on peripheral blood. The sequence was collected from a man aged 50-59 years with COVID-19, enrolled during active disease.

The CDR3 coding sequence is TGTGCCAGCAGCCCCCATAGCAATGAGCAGTTCTTC. Protein: CASSPHSNEQFF. The chain is built from TRBV7-9 and TRBJ2-1, with D hard to call. CDR3 length: 12 residues. Trimming shortened V by 5 bases and J by 6 bases, and 8 bases separated the two germline ends. Germline values: CDR1 SEHNR, CDR2 FQNEAQ (reference sequence).